The TCR beta chain under discussion was sequenced for a study of spatial heterogeneity in lung cancer. The overall study: Consistent detection of more beta-chain than alpha-chain sequences was observed. Strongly correlated with TCR transcript counts in tumor regions was a T cell module score, which was a transcriptional module score calculated from matched bulk RNA-seq. Findings and limits, study-wide: The counts of expanded TCRs, ubiquitous and regional, tracked ubiquitous and regional nonsynonymous mutations, respectively. Tumoral mutation counts were tracked by counts of expanded intratumoral alpha and beta TCRs.

This clonotype was observed at least ten times. The antigen remains unidentified. The time point here: sample taken at primary tumor resection. Donation came from around 72 patients with untreated early-stage non-small cell lung cancer. The V gene lost 4 bases and the J gene lost 4 bases, with 8 bases spanning the gap. This CDR3 spans 13 amino acids. Germline assignment: CDR1 LGHNA and CDR2 YNFKEQ. TCRdb ran MiXCR on the 5' RACE reads and lists one entry per CDR3 protein. There are roughly 7,000 distinct CDR3 sequences in the sample; roughly 3.5% occur only once, and approximately 16% lies in the top ten.

Sequenced here: lung tumor tissue, sampled at surgery. This chain uses TRBV4-2 with TRBJ2-1; no clear D. The source is a male donor with early-stage non-small cell lung cancer. The CDR3 bases are TGTGCCAGCAGCCTGAACCCGTACAATGAGCAGTTCTTC. It translates to CASSLNPYNEQFF.